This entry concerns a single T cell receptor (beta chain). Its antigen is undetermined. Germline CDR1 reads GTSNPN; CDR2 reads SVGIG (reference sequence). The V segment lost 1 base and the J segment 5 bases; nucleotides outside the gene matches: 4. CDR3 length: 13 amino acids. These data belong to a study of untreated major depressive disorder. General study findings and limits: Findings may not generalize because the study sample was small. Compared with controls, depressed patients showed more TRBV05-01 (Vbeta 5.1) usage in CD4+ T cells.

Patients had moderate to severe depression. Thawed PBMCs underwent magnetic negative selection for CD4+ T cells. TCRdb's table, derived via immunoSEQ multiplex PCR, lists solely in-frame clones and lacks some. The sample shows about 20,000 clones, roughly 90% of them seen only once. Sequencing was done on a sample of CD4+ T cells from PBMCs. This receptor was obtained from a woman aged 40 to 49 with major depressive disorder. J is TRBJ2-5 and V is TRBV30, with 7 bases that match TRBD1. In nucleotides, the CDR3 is TGTGCCTGGAGTGAAGACAGGGTGGAGACCCAGTACTTC. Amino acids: CAWSEDRVETQYF.